This paragraph reports one TCR beta chain. Original data processing: Reference gene primers were amplified, and this amplification served to estimate nucleated cell counts. This table comes from immunoSEQ multiplex PCR, and its TCRdb copy is limited to in-frame clones, with some not included. The V and J calls and clone size are taken from that table; D and trimming were inferred from the DNA. The sample carries roughly 140,000 clones, around 84% recorded once. With 0 bases removed from V and 1 base from J, the gap between germline ends came to 12 bases. The CDR3 covers 17 residues. Looked up from germline, CDR1 is LGHDT and CDR2 is YNNKEL (reference sequence). The sample is drawn from a study of blood T cell repertoires in COVID-19. As for the study in general: Sites across the United States, Italy and Spain contributed samples from acute and convalescent COVID-19. T cells, B-cell-depleted T cells, or PBMCs supplied cDNA or gDNA.

The receptor was derived from a man aged 60 to 69 with active or convalescent COVID-19. The specimen sequenced was peripheral blood. The chain uses TRBV3-1 (or the pseudogene TRBV3-2) and TRBJ1-4; D not certain. The CDR3 is CASSQETIRRTNEKLFF. For the CDR3, the DNA is TGTGCCAGCAGCCAAGAAACTATCCGCAGAACTAATGAAAAACTGTTTTTT.